The rows below give T cell receptor beta chains drawn from one sample of a study of T cell responses to AZD1222 COVID-19 vaccine. The repertoire was sequenced with immunoSEQ multiplex PCR; TCRdb's copy has only in-frame clones and lacks some. The table shows around 150,000 clones, with roughly 90% occurring only once. Sequencing was performed on peripheral blood, taken 28 days after the second AZD1222 dose. The receptors were gathered from an adult who received the AZD1222 COVID-19 vaccine. Each CDR3 is given with its conserved first and last residue. A D gene is named only where the DNA matches it firmly. Clone size is given for some rows only: seen once, a few or many times, or a class if the clone is expanded.

j_gene,v_gene,d_gene,abundance,CDR3aa,CDR3nt
TRBJ1-2,TRBV27,-,-,CASSLGSQEDYGYTF,TGTGCCAGCAGTTTAGGGAGTCAGGAAGACTATGGCTACACCTTC
TRBJ2-1,TRBV7-2,-,-,CASSLVEWANNEQFF,TGTGCCAGCAGCTTAGTAGAGTGGGCAAACAATGAGCAGTTCTTC
TRBJ2-1,TRBV11-2,-,-,CASSLMGYSYNEQFF,TGTGCCAGCAGCTTGATGGGGTACTCCTACAATGAGCAGTTCTTC
TRBJ2-7,TRBV9,-,-,CASSATTRAYEQYF,TGTGCCAGCAGCGCGACAACTCGAGCCTACGAGCAGTACTTC
TRBJ2-3,TRBV7-2,-,-,CASSLAVIRDTQYF,TGTGCCAGCAGCTTAGCGGTCATTCGTGATACGCAGTATTTT
TRBJ2-7,TRBV19,-,-,CASSIENRFNSYEQYF,TGTGCCAGTAGTATAGAGAACCGGTTCAACTCCTACGAGCAGTACTTC
TRBJ1-2,TRBV10-3,-,-,CAISPTASGGNYGYTF,TGTGCCATCAGTCCTACCGCATCGGGGGGTAACTATGGCTACACCTTC
TRBJ2-1,TRBV9,TRBD2,-,CASSRLAGRTYNEQFF,TGTGCCAGCAGCCGACTAGCGGGAAGGACCTACAATGAGCAGTTCTTC
TRBJ1-5,TRBV19,-,once,CASASLGQPQHF,TGTGCCAGCGCCTCCCTAGGTCAGCCCCAGCATTTT
TRBJ2-5,TRBV10-1,TRBD2,-,CASSLTSGRGTQYF,TGCGCCAGCAGTTTGACTAGCGGCCGCGGGACCCAGTACTTC
TRBJ2-5,TRBV29-1,TRBD1,-,CSVKNRGLWETQYF,TGCAGCGTTAAGAACAGGGGGCTATGGGAGACCCAGTACTTC
TRBJ2-2,TRBV19,-,-,CASSIGQGPTGELFF,TGTGCCAGTAGTATTGGGCAGGGTCCCACCGGGGAGCTGTTTTTT
TRBJ2-1,TRBV3-1/TRBV3-2,-,-,CASSHRNYNEQFF,TGTGCCAGCAGCCATCGGAATTACAATGAGCAGTTCTTC
TRBJ2-3,TRBV6-5,-,-,CASSPDYLRADTQYF,TGTGCCAGCAGCCCCGACTACCTCCGAGCAGATACGCAGTATTTT
TRBJ2-4,TRBV6-5,-,-,CASSYSGRRAKNIQYF,TGTGCCAGCAGTTACTCAGGGAGGAGGGCCAAAAACATTCAGTACTTC
TRBJ1-6,TRBV30,TRBD1,-,CAWNRPGQDLGSPLHF,TGTGCCTGGAATAGACCGGGACAGGACTTAGGGTCACCCCTCCACTTT
TRBJ2-1,TRBV3-1/TRBV3-2,-,-,CASSPRTANNEQFF,TGTGCCAGCAGCCCGAGGACAGCTAACAATGAGCAGTTCTTC
TRBJ1-2,TRBV6-5,-,-,CASSPRLRSGYTF,TGTGCCAGCAGTCCTCGGTTGAGAAGCGGCTACACCTTC
TRBJ2-7,TRBV7-9,-,-,CASSLTNRGLLYEQYF,TGTGCCAGCAGCTTAACCAACAGAGGCCTCCTATACGAGCAGTACTTC
TRBJ1-6,TRBV6-5,TRBD1,-,CATRDRSNNSPLHF,TGTGCCACACGGGACAGATCGAATAATTCACCCCTCCACTTT
TRBJ2-7,TRBV5-1,TRBD1,-,CASSTFGQGVEQYF,TGCGCCAGCAGCACCTTTGGACAGGGGGTCGAGCAGTACTTC
TRBJ1-1,TRBV11-3,-,-,CASSHREGWTEAFF,TGTGCCAGCAGCCACAGGGAAGGGTGGACTGAAGCTTTCTTT
TRBJ2-5,TRBV7-2,-,-,CASSHNDQETQYF,TGTGCCAGCAGCCACAATGACCAAGAGACCCAGTACTTC
TRBJ2-2,TRBV27,-,-,CASSLSAYRDRNTGELFF,TGTGCCAGCAGTTTATCAGCATACAGGGATCGTAACACCGGGGAGCTGTTTTTT
TRBJ1-2,TRBV29-1,-,once,CSVQNNYGYTF,TGCAGCGTACAAAATAACTATGGCTACACCTTC
TRBJ1-6,TRBV19,TRBD1,-,CASSAGQVKNSPLHF,TGTGCCAGTAGTGCAGGACAGGTTAAAAATTCACCCCTCCACTTT
TRBJ2-7,TRBV18,TRBD2,once,CASSPGLAGGPIRDEQYF,TGTGCCAGCTCACCGGGACTAGCGGGAGGGCCGATCCGCGACGAGCAGTACTTC
TRBJ1-2,TRBV9,TRBD1,-,CARSAGGQGAYGGYTF,TGTGCCCGCAGCGCGGGGGGACAGGGGGCGTACGGAGGCTACACCTTC
TRBJ1-1,TRBV6-5,-,-,CASSYGGNTEAFF,TGTGCCAGCAGTTACGGGGGGAACACTGAAGCTTTCTTT
TRBJ2-4,TRBV20-1,-,-,CSASSVAKNIQYF,TGCAGTGCTAGTTCGGTAGCCAAAAACATTCAGTACTTC
TRBJ1-4,TRBV5-4,TRBD1,-,CASSSGTGAGELFF,TGTGCCAGCAGCAGCGGGACAGGGGCCGGGGAACTGTTTTTT
TRBJ2-7,TRBV6-5,TRBD1,-,CASSYGTGGTYEQYF,TGTGCCAGCAGTTACGGGACAGGGGGTACGTACGAGCAGTACTTC
TRBJ1-3,TRBV18,-,-,CASSPNRVNSGNTIYF,TGTGCCAGCTCACCTAACAGGGTCAACTCTGGAAACACCATATATTTT
TRBJ1-2,TRBV6-6,-,once,CASSYRVYGYTF,TGTGCCAGCAGTTACAGGGTCTATGGCTACACCTTC
TRBJ2-2,TRBV28,TRBD1,-,CATRDRGTGELFF,TGTGCCACCCGGGACAGGGGAACCGGGGAGCTGTTTTTT